These T cell receptor beta chains were read from a single sample in a study of chemoradiotherapy in HPV16-positive cancers. Sequenced by immunoSEQ multiplex PCR; TCRdb stores in-frame clones only, minus some. The repertoire holds about 68,000 clones, 88% seen once, with 4% to 4.5% in the top ten. This sample comprised blood, obtained from a patient who underwent chemoradiotherapy. The origin of the receptors is a human donor with HPV-associated anogenital cancer. Both conserved end residues are part of each CDR3. A D gene is named only where the DNA matches it firmly. Not all rows give a size; the values are once, few, many and, for expanded clones, a class.

clone_size: -; cdr3_length: 16; j_call: TRBJ2-1; d_call: -; v_call: TRBV5-1; cdr3_nt: TGCGCCAGCAGCTTGGGTGCGGTGAGCTCCTACAATGAGCAGTTCTTC; cdr3_aa: CASSLGAVSSYNEQFF
clone_size: -; cdr3_length: 13; j_call: TRBJ1-1; d_call: -; v_call: TRBV6-6; cdr3_nt: TGTGCCAGCAGTTCAACAGGGAACACTGAAGCTTTCTTT; cdr3_aa: CASSSTGNTEAFF
clone_size: -; cdr3_length: 12; j_call: TRBJ2-7; d_call: -; v_call: TRBV5-5; cdr3_nt: TGTGCCAGCAGCCGGGACACCCCTGAGCAGTACTTC; cdr3_aa: CASSRDTPEQYF
clone_size: -; cdr3_length: 14; j_call: TRBJ2-1; d_call: -; v_call: TRBV11-2; cdr3_nt: TGTGCCAGCGGGAAGAATCGTCCCTACAATGAGCAGTTCTTC; cdr3_aa: CASGKNRPYNEQFF
clone_size: once; cdr3_length: 15; j_call: TRBJ1-2; d_call: TRBD1; v_call: TRBV18; cdr3_nt: TGTGCCAGCTCACCTGGACAGGGGGACATCTATGGCTACACCTTC; cdr3_aa: CASSPGQGDIYGYTF
clone_size: -; cdr3_length: 16; j_call: TRBJ1-2; d_call: -; v_call: TRBV10-3; cdr3_nt: TGTGCCATCAGTGAGTCGGGGCGGGTAGCTAACTATGGCTACACCTTC; cdr3_aa: CAISESGRVANYGYTF
clone_size: -; cdr3_length: 17; j_call: TRBJ2-1; d_call: -; v_call: TRBV4-1; cdr3_nt: TGCGCCAGCAGCCAAGGGACGAGCGCGACATTGTACAATGAGCAGTTCTTC; cdr3_aa: CASSQGTSATLYNEQFF
clone_size: once; cdr3_length: 13; j_call: TRBJ1-1; d_call: TRBD1; v_call: TRBV27; cdr3_nt: TGTGCCAGCAGCCGGGACAGCCTATCTGAAGCTTTCTTT; cdr3_aa: CASSRDSLSEAFF
clone_size: -; cdr3_length: 13; j_call: TRBJ2-3; d_call: TRBD2; v_call: TRBV5-1; cdr3_nt: TGCGCCAGCAGCCTAGCGGGGTTGAGCCTGCAGTATTTT; cdr3_aa: CASSLAGLSLQYF
clone_size: once; cdr3_length: 16; j_call: TRBJ2-3; d_call: TRBD2; v_call: TRBV27; cdr3_nt: TGTGCCAGCAGCTCGGGACTAGCGGGAGCGACAGATACGCAGTATTTT; cdr3_aa: CASSSGLAGATDTQYF
clone_size: -; cdr3_length: 15; j_call: TRBJ2-5; d_call: TRBD1; v_call: TRBV28; cdr3_nt: TGTGCCAGCAGTACACCCGGGACAGGGGTAGAGACCCAGTACTTC; cdr3_aa: CASSTPGTGVETQYF
clone_size: -; cdr3_length: 14; j_call: TRBJ2-2; d_call: -; v_call: TRBV5-1; cdr3_nt: TGCGCCAGCAGCATCGGGCTTAACACCGGGGAGCTGTTTTTT; cdr3_aa: CASSIGLNTGELFF
clone_size: -; cdr3_length: 15; j_call: TRBJ2-5; d_call: -; v_call: TRBV28; cdr3_nt: TGTGCCAGCAGTTTACAAGGGCAGGGCCAAGAGACCCAGTACTTC; cdr3_aa: CASSLQGQGQETQYF
clone_size: -; cdr3_length: 13; j_call: TRBJ1-2; d_call: -; v_call: TRBV5-5; cdr3_nt: TGTGCCAGCAGCGCGAGCGGAGACTATGGCTACACCTTC; cdr3_aa: CASSASGDYGYTF
clone_size: -; cdr3_length: 15; j_call: TRBJ2-1; d_call: -; v_call: TRBV7-2; cdr3_nt: TGTGCCAGCAGCTTAGGGACAGTAGGGGCTAATGAGCAGTTCTTC; cdr3_aa: CASSLGTVGANEQFF
clone_size: -; cdr3_length: 14; j_call: TRBJ1-4; d_call: -; v_call: TRBV7-9; cdr3_nt: TGTGCCAGCAGCTACCGGACAGATAATGAAAAACTGTTTTTT; cdr3_aa: CASSYRTDNEKLFF
clone_size: -; cdr3_length: 15; j_call: TRBJ2-2; d_call: -; v_call: TRBV9; cdr3_nt: TGTGCCAGTTGGAGCCCCCGTAGGGGCACCGGGGAGCTGTTTTTT; cdr3_aa: CASWSPRRGTGELFF
clone_size: -; cdr3_length: 14; j_call: TRBJ1-2; d_call: -; v_call: TRBV6-1; cdr3_nt: TGTGCCAGCAGTGAAGCAACAGCAAACTATGGCTACACCTTC; cdr3_aa: CASSEATANYGYTF
clone_size: -; cdr3_length: 15; j_call: TRBJ2-4; d_call: TRBD1; v_call: TRBV7-7; cdr3_nt: TGTGCTAGCAGCCATCTGACAGGGTCCAAAAACATTCAGTACTTC; cdr3_aa: CASSHLTGSKNIQYF
clone_size: -; cdr3_length: 16; j_call: TRBJ2-3; d_call: -; v_call: TRBV29-1; cdr3_nt: TGCAGCGTAAGGAGCCCCGGGACTCAACGTGAAGATACGCAGTATTTT; cdr3_aa: CSVRSPGTQREDTQYF
clone_size: once; cdr3_length: 13; j_call: TRBJ2-7; d_call: -; v_call: TRBV19; cdr3_nt: TGTGCCAGTAGTAGCGGGACCCTCCGCGAGCAGTACTTC; cdr3_aa: CASSSGTLREQYF
clone_size: -; cdr3_length: 17; j_call: TRBJ1-6; d_call: -; v_call: TRBV28; cdr3_nt: TGTGCCAGCAGTCTAGGACTCTTGAGCTCCTATAATTCACCCCTCCACTTT; cdr3_aa: CASSLGLLSSYNSPLHF
clone_size: -; cdr3_length: 11; j_call: TRBJ2-1; d_call: -; v_call: TRBV29-1; cdr3_nt: TGCAGCGTTGTATGGCGGAATGAGCAGTTCTTC; cdr3_aa: CSVVWRNEQFF
clone_size: -; cdr3_length: 13; j_call: TRBJ2-7; d_call: -; v_call: TRBV28; cdr3_nt: TGTGCCAGCAGCGGACTACCTGCCTACGAGCAGTACTTC; cdr3_aa: CASSGLPAYEQYF
clone_size: -; cdr3_length: 14; j_call: TRBJ2-7; d_call: TRBD2; v_call: TRBV30; cdr3_nt: TGTGCCTGGAGTGTTTCCCCTAGCGGATACGAGCAGTACTTC; cdr3_aa: CAWSVSPSGYEQYF
clone_size: -; cdr3_length: 13; j_call: TRBJ1-5; d_call: -; v_call: TRBV18; cdr3_nt: TGTGCCAGCTCACCAGGGCAGAATCAGCCCCAGCATTTT; cdr3_aa: CASSPGQNQPQHF
clone_size: -; cdr3_length: 16; j_call: TRBJ2-7; d_call: TRBD1; v_call: TRBV14; cdr3_nt: TGTGCCAGCAGCCGAGACAGGGGGCTACCCCTCTACGAGCAGTACTTC; cdr3_aa: CASSRDRGLPLYEQYF
clone_size: -; cdr3_length: 15; j_call: TRBJ2-7; d_call: TRBD1; v_call: TRBV2; cdr3_nt: TGTGCCAGCAGTGAGGGACAGGGGGGGACCTACGAGCAGTACTTC; cdr3_aa: CASSEGQGGTYEQYF
clone_size: -; cdr3_length: 16; j_call: TRBJ1-1; d_call: -; v_call: TRBV18; cdr3_nt: TGTGCCAGCTCACCACAACAGGCCTCCATGAACACTGAAGCTTTCTTT; cdr3_aa: CASSPQQASMNTEAFF
clone_size: -; cdr3_length: 13; j_call: TRBJ1-1; d_call: TRBD1; v_call: TRBV6-5; cdr3_nt: TGTGCCAGCAGTTACCCGGGGACAGGGGAAGCTTTCTTT; cdr3_aa: CASSYPGTGEAFF
clone_size: -; cdr3_length: 13; j_call: TRBJ2-1; d_call: TRBD2; v_call: TRBV6-5; cdr3_nt: TGTGCCAGCAGCAGGGACTATACCAATGAGCAGTTCTTC; cdr3_aa: CASSRDYTNEQFF
clone_size: -; cdr3_length: 13; j_call: TRBJ1-1; d_call: -; v_call: TRBV6-5; cdr3_nt: TGTGCCAGCAGTTGGAGTCGATCCGCTGAAGCTTTCTTT; cdr3_aa: CASSWSRSAEAFF
clone_size: -; cdr3_length: 15; j_call: TRBJ1-3; d_call: -; v_call: TRBV5-5; cdr3_nt: TGTGCCAGCAGCTTCCTAGGGGTCTCTGGAAACACCATATATTTT; cdr3_aa: CASSFLGVSGNTIYF
clone_size: -; cdr3_length: 11; j_call: TRBJ2-7; d_call: -; v_call: TRBV5-5; cdr3_nt: TGTGCCAGCAGCCCGGACTACGAGCAGTACTTC; cdr3_aa: CASSPDYEQYF
clone_size: -; cdr3_length: 16; j_call: TRBJ1-3; d_call: TRBD1; v_call: TRBV5-4; cdr3_nt: TGTGCCAGCAGCTTGGGCGGGGACAGCTCTGGAAACACCATATATTTT; cdr3_aa: CASSLGGDSSGNTIYF
clone_size: -; cdr3_length: 15; j_call: TRBJ2-3; d_call: -; v_call: TRBV5-1; cdr3_nt: TGCGCCAGCAGCTTGGTATCGGTCAACACAGATACGCAGTATTTT; cdr3_aa: CASSLVSVNTDTQYF
clone_size: -; cdr3_length: 17; j_call: TRBJ1-5; d_call: -; v_call: TRBV5-1; cdr3_nt: TGCGCCAGCAGCTTGGGGGGCGACCTTTATAGCAATCAGCCCCAGCATTTT; cdr3_aa: CASSLGGDLYSNQPQHF
clone_size: -; cdr3_length: 11; j_call: TRBJ1-2; d_call: TRBD1; v_call: TRBV30; cdr3_nt: TGTGCCGGAGAAAGGACAGGGGTCTACACCTTC; cdr3_aa: CAGERTGVYTF
clone_size: -; cdr3_length: 15; j_call: TRBJ2-7; d_call: -; v_call: TRBV28; cdr3_nt: TGTGCCAGCATGAGTTGGGCAGGCGCCGGCTACGAGCAGTACTTC; cdr3_aa: CASMSWAGAGYEQYF
clone_size: -; cdr3_length: 13; j_call: TRBJ1-2; d_call: -; v_call: TRBV5-1; cdr3_nt: TGCGCCAGCAGCTTCAGCAGGGGTGGTGGCTACACCTTC; cdr3_aa: CASSFSRGGGYTF
clone_size: -; cdr3_length: 14; j_call: TRBJ2-3; d_call: -; v_call: TRBV27; cdr3_nt: TGTGCCAGCAGTTTATGGTCGTTGGGGGATACGCAGTATTTT; cdr3_aa: CASSLWSLGDTQYF
clone_size: -; cdr3_length: 15; j_call: TRBJ1-2; d_call: -; v_call: TRBV7-3; cdr3_nt: TGTGCCAGCAGCTCACCCGAGACGGGGAACTATGGCTACACCTTC; cdr3_aa: CASSSPETGNYGYTF
clone_size: -; cdr3_length: 17; j_call: TRBJ2-3; d_call: TRBD1; v_call: TRBV5-1; cdr3_nt: TGCGCCAGCAGCTTCCTTAGGACAGGGGATTGGACAGATACGCAGTATTTT; cdr3_aa: CASSFLRTGDWTDTQYF
clone_size: few; cdr3_length: 14; j_call: TRBJ1-1; d_call: TRBD1; v_call: TRBV2; cdr3_nt: TGTGCCAGCAGGGGGATACAGGGGACCACTGAAGCTTTCTTT; cdr3_aa: CASRGIQGTTEAFF
clone_size: -; cdr3_length: 14; j_call: TRBJ1-4; d_call: -; v_call: TRBV30; cdr3_nt: TGTGCCTGGCACACAGGCCTCACTAATGAAAAACTGTTTTTT; cdr3_aa: CAWHTGLTNEKLFF
clone_size: -; cdr3_length: 13; j_call: TRBJ2-3; d_call: -; v_call: TRBV27; cdr3_nt: TGTGCCAGCAGTTTGGACTCGACAGATACGCAGTATTTT; cdr3_aa: CASSLDSTDTQYF
clone_size: -; cdr3_length: 16; j_call: TRBJ2-7; d_call: TRBD2; v_call: TRBV6-6; cdr3_nt: TGTGCCAGCAGTCCCCTCGGGACTAGCGGGACCTACGAGCAGTACTTC; cdr3_aa: CASSPLGTSGTYEQYF
clone_size: -; cdr3_length: 11; j_call: TRBJ2-5; d_call: -; v_call: TRBV5-1; cdr3_nt: TGCGCCAGCAGCTTGGCAGGGACCCAGTACTTC; cdr3_aa: CASSLAGTQYF